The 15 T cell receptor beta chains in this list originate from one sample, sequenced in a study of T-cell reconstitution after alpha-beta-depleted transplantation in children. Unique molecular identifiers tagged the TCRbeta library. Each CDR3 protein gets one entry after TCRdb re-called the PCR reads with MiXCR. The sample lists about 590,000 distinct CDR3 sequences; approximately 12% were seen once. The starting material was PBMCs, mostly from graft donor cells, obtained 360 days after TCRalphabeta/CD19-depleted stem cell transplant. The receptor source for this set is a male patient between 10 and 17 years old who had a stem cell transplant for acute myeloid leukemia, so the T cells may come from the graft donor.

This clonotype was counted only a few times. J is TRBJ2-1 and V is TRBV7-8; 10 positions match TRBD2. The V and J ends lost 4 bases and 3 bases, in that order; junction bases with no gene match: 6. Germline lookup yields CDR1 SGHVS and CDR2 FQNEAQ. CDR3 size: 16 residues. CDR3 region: CASSWLLAGLYNEQFF. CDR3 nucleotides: TGTGCCAGCAGCTGGCTACTAGCGGGACTCTACAATGAGCAGTTCTTC.

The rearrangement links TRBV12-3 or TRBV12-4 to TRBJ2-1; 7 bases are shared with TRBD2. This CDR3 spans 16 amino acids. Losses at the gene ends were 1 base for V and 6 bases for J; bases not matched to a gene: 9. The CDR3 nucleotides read TGTGCCAGCAGTTTAGAAGTGCGGGAGCTGGGCAATGAGCAGTTCTTC. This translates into CASSLEVRELGNEQFF.

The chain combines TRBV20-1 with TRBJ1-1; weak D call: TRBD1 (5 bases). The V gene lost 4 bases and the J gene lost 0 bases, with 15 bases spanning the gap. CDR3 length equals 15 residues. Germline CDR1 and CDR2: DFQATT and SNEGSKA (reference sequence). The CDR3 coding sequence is TGCAGTGCTACTAGACAGATCTTAATGAACACTGAAGCTTTCTTT. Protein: CSATRQILMNTEAFF.

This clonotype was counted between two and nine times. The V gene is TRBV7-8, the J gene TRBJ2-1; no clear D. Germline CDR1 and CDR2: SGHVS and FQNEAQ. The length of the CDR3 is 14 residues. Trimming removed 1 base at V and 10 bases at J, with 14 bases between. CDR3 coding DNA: TGTGCCAGCAGCTTAGATTTGGTGGTAGTCGAGCAGTTCTTC. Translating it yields CASSLDLVVVEQFF.

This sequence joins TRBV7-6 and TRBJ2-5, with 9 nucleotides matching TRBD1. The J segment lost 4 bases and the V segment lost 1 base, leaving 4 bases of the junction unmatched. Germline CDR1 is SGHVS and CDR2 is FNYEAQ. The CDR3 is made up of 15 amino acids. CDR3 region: CASSLVTGGRETQYF. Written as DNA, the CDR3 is TGTGCCAGCAGCTTAGTGACAGGGGGAAGAGAGACCCAGTACTTC.

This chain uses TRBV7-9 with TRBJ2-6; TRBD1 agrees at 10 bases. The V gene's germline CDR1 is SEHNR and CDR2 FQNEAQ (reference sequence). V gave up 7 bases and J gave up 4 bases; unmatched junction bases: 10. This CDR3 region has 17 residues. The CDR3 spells CASKNRQGALGANVLTF. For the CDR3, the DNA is TGTGCCAGCAAGAATCGACAGGGGGCTCTCGGGGCCAACGTCCTGACTTTC. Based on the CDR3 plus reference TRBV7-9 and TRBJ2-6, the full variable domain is DTGVSQNPRHKITKRGQNVTFRCDPISEHNRLYWYRQTLGQGPEFLTYFQNEAQLEKSRLLSDRFSAERPKGSFSTLEIQRTEQGDSAMYLCASKNRQGALGANVLTFGAGSRLTVL.

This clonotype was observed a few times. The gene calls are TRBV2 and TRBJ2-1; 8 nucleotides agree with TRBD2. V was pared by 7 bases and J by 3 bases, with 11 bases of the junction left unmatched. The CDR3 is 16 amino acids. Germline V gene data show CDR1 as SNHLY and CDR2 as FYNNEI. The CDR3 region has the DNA TGTGCCAGCACTAAAGAGAATAGCGGGATCTACAATGAGCAGTTCTTC. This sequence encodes CASTKENSGIYNEQFF.

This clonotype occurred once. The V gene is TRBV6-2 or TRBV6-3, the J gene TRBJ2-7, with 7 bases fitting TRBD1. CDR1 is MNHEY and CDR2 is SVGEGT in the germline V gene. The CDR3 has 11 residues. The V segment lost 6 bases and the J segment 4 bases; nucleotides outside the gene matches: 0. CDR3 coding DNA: TGTGCCAGCAGGGGACAGTACGAGCAGTACTTC. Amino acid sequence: CASRGQYEQYF.

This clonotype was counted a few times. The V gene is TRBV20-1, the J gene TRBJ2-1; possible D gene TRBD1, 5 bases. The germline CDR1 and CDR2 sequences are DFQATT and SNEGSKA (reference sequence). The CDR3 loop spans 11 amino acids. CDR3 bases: TGCAGGGCAGGGTTCTACAATGAGCAGTTCTTC. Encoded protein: CRAGFYNEQFF.

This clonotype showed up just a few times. The CDR3 coding sequence is TGTGCCAGCAGCTTCACGGGACAGGGAGACGAGCAGTACTTC. It codes for CASSFTGQGDEQYF. The rearrangement uses TRBV7-9 and TRBJ2-7; 9 nucleotides line up with TRBD1. Germline CDR1 and CDR2: SEHNR and FQNEAQ (reference sequence). V gave up 3 bases and J gave up 5 bases; unmatched junction bases: 5. The CDR3 is made up of 14 amino acids.

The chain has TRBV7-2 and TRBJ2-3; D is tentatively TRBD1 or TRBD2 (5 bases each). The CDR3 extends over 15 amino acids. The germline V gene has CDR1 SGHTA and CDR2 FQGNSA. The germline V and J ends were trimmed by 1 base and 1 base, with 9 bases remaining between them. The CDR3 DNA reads TGTGCCAGCAGCTTAGGGGGGACCCGCACAGATACGCAGTATTTT. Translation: CASSLGGTRTDTQYF.

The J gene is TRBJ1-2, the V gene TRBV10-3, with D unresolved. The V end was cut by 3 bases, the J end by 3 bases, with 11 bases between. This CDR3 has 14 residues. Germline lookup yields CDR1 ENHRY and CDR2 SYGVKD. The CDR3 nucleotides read TGTGCCATCAGTGACCCGAGCCAGGACTATGGCTACACCTTC. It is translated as CAISDPSQDYGYTF.

CDR3 sequence reads: CASSLVSRLFLENEQFF. CDR3 in DNA: TGTGCCAGCAGTTTAGTCTCCCGACTCTTCCTTGAAAATGAGCAGTTCTTC. The rearrangement joins TRBV28 to TRBJ2-1; D gene ambiguous. This CDR3 comprises 17 residues. Per the germline V gene, CDR1 is MDHEN and CDR2 is SYDVKM. Trimming shortened V by 2 bases and J by 7 bases, and 21 bases separated the two germline ends.

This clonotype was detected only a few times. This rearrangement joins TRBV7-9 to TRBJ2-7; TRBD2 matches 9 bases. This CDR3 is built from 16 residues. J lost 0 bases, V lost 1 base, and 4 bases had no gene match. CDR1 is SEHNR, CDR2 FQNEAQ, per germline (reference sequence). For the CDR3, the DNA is TGTGCCAGCAGCTTAGGTCGGACTAGCGACTCCTACGAGCAGTACTTC. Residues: CASSLGRTSDSYEQYF.

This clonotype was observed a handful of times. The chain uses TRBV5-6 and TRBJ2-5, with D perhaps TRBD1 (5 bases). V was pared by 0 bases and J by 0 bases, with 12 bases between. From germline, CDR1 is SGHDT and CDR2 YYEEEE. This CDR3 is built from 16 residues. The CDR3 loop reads CASSLGPGWDQETQYF. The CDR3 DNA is TGTGCCAGCAGCTTGGGGCCAGGGTGGGACCAAGAGACCCAGTACTTC.